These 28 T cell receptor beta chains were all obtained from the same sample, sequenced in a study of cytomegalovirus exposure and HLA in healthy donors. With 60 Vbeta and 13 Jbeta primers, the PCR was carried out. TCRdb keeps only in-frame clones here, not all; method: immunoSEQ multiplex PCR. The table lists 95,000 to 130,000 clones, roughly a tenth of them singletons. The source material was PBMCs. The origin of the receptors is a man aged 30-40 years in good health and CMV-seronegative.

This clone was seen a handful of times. This CDR3 reads CASSLAIGSSYNSPLHF. DNA for the CDR3: TGTGCCAGCAGCTTAGCGATAGGGAGCTCCTATAATTCACCCCTCCACTTT. J is TRBJ1-6 and V is TRBV7-8; no definite D call. Germline assignment: CDR1 SGHVS and CDR2 FQNEAQ. Trimming removed 0 bases from V and 0 bases from J, with 9 bases in between. The CDR3 is 17 residues long.

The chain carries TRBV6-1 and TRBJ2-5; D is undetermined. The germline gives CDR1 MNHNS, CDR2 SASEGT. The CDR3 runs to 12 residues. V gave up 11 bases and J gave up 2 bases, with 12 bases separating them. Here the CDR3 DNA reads TGTGCCTCTCACAGTGTTCAAGAGACCCAGTACTTC. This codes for CASHSVQETQYF.

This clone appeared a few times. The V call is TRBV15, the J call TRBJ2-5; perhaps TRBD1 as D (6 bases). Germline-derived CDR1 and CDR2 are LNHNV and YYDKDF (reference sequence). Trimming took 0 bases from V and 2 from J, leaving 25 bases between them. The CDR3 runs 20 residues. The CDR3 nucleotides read TGTGCCACCAGCAGAGATGTTATACAGGGAATGATTGGGAGACAAGAGACCCAGTACTTC. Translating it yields CATSRDVIQGMIGRQETQYF.

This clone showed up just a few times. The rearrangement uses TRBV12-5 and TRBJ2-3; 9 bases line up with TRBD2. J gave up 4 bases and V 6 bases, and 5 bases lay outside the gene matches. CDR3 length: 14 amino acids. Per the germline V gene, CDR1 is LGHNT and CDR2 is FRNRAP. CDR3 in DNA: TGTGCTAGTGGGCCGGGACTAGCCCCAGATACGCAGTATTTT. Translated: CASGPGLAPDTQYF.

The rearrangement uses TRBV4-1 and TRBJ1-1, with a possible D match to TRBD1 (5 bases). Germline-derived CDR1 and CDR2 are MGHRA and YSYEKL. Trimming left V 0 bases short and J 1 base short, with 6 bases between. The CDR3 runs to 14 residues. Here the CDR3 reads CASSQDRENTEAFF. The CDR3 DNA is TGCGCCAGCAGCCAAGACAGGGAGAACACTGAAGCTTTCTTT.

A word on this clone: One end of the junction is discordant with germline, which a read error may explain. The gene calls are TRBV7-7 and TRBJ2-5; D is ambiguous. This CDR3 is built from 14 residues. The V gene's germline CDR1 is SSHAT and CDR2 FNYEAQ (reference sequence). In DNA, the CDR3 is TGTGCTAGCAGCTTAGACTTTAAACGGGAGACCCAGTACTTC. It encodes CASSLDFKRETQYF.

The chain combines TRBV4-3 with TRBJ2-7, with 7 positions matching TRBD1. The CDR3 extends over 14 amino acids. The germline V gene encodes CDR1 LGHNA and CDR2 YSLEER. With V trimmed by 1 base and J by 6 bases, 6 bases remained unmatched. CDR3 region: CASSQGTGAPEQYF. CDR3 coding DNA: TGCGCCAGCAGCCAAGGAACAGGGGCGCCCGAGCAGTACTTC.

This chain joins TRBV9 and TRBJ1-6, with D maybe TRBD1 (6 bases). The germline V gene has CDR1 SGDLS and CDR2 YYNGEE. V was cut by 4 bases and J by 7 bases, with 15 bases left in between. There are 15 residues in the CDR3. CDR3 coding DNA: TGTGCCAGCAGCCCCCGGACAGTCATGAATTCACCCCTCCACTTT. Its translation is CASSPRTVMNSPLHF.

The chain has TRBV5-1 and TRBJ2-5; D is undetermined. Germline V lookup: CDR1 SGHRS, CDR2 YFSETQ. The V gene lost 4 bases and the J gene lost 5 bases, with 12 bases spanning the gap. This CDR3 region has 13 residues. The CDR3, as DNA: TGCGCCAGCAGCCCCTTGTCGAGGGAGACCCAGTACTTC. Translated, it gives CASSPLSRETQYF.

The CDR3 DNA is TGTGCCACCAAGGGCGGGAGCGCCTACAATGAGCAGTTCTTC. As protein: CATKGGSAYNEQFF. The chain joins TRBV15 to TRBJ2-1; TRBD2 agrees at 7 bases. The trim removed 7 bases at V and 2 bases at J, leaving 5 bases unmatched. The CDR3 consists of 14 residues. Germline CDR1 is LNHNV and CDR2 is YYDKDF (reference sequence).

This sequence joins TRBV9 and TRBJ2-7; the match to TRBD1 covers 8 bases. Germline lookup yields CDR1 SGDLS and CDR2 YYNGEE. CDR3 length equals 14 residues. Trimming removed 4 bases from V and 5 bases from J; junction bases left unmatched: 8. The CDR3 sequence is CASSRTGYGDEQYF. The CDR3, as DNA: TGTGCCAGCAGCAGGACAGGGTACGGGGACGAGCAGTACTTC.

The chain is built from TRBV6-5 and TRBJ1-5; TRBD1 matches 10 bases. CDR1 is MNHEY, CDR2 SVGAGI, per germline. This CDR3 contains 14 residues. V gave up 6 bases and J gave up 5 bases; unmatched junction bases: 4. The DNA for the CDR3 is TGTGCCAGCAGACGGGACAGGGGCGATCAGCCCCAGCATTTT. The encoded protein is CASRRDRGDQPQHF.

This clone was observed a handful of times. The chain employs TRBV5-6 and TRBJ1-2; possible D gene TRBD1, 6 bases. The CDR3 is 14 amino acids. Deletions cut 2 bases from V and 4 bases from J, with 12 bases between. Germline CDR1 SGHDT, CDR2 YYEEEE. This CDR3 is CASSFGGRGYGYTF. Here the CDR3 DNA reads TGTGCCAGCAGCTTCGGGGGGCGCGGCTATGGCTACACCTTC.

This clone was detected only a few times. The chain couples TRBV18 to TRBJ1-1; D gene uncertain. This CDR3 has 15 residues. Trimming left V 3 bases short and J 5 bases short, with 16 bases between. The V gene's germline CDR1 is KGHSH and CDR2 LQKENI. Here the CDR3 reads CASSPSLERGTEAFF. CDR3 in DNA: TGTGCCAGCTCACCCTCACTAGAGCGAGGGACTGAAGCTTTCTTT.

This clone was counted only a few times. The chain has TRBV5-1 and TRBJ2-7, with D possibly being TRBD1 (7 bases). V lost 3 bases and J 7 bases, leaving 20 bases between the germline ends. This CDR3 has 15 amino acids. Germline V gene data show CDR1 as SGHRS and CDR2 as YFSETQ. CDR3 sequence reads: CASSWGDSGASEQYF. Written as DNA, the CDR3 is TGCGCCAGCAGCTGGGGGGACAGCGGAGCGAGTGAGCAGTACTTC.

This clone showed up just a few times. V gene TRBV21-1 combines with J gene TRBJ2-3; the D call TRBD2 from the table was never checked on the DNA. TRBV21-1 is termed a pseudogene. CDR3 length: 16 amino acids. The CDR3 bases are TGTGCCAGCAGCAAAAGGGGCGGGAGGGACTCAGATACGCAGTATTTT. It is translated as CASSKRGGRDSDTQYF.

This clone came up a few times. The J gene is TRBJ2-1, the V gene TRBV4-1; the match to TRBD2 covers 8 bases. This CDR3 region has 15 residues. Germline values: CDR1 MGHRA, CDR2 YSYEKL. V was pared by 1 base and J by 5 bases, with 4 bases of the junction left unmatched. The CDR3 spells CASSQVTSGNNEQFF. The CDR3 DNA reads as TGCGCCAGCAGCCAAGTAACTAGCGGCAACAATGAGCAGTTCTTC.

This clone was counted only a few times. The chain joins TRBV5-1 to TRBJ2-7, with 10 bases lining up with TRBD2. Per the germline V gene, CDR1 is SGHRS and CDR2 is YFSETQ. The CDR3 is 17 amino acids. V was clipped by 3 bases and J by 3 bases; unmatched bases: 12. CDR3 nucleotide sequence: TGCGCCAGCAGCTCGGTCCAAGGGGCTAGCGGGGGCTACGAGCAGTACTTC. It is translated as CASSSVQGASGGYEQYF.

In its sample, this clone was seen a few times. CDR3 DNA sequence: TGTGCCAGTTCCATCATGGCAGGGCGGGGGCAGCCCCAGCATTTT. It yields the protein CASSIMAGRGQPQHF. The J gene is TRBJ1-5, the V gene TRBV6-1, with a possible D match to TRBD1 (5 bases). Germline CDR1 reads MNHNS; CDR2 reads SASEGT. The CDR3 has 15 amino acids. Trimming took 9 bases from V and 7 from J, leaving 22 bases between them.

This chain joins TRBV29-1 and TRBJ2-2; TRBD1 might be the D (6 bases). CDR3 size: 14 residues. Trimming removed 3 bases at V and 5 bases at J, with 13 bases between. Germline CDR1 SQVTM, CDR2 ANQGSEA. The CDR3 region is CSVERQGWTGELFF. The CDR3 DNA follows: TGCAGCGTTGAGAGGCAGGGGTGGACCGGGGAGCTGTTTTTT.

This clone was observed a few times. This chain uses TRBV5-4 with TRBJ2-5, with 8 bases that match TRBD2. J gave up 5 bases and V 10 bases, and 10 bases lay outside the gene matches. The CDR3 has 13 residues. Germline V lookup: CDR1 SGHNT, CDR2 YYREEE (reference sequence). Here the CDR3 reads CAEGSSGGETQYF. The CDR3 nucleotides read TGTGCCGAAGGATCCAGCGGGGGTGAGACCCAGTACTTC.

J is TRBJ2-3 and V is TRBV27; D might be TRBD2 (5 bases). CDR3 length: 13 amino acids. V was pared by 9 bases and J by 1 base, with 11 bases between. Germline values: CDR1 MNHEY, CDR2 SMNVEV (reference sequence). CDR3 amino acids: CASTLGGTDTQYF. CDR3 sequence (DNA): TGTGCCAGTACCTTGGGAGGCACAGATACGCAGTATTTT.

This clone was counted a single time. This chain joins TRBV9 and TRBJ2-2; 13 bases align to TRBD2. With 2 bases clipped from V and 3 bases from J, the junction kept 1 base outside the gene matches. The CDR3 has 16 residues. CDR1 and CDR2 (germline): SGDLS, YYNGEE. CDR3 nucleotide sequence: TGTGCCAGCAGCGTCACTAGCGGGAGGGACACCGGGGAGCTGTTTTTT. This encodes CASSVTSGRDTGELFF.

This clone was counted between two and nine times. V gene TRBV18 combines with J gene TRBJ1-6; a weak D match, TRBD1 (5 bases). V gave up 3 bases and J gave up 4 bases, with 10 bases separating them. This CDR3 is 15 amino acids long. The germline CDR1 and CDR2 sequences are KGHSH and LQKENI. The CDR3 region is CASSPQGGYNSPLHF. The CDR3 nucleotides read TGTGCCAGCTCACCTCAGGGTGGGTATAATTCACCCCTCCACTTT. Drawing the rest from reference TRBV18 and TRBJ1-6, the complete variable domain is NAGVMQNPRHLVRRRGQEARLRCSPMKGHSHVYWYRQLPEEGLKFMVYLQKENIIDESGMPKERFSAEFPKEGPSILRIQQVVRGDSAAYFCASSPQGGYNSPLHFGNGTRLTVT.

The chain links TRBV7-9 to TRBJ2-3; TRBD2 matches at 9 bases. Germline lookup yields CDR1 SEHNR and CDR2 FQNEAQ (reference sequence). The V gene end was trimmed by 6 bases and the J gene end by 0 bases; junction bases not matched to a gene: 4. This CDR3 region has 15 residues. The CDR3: CASRSSGISTDTQYF. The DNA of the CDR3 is TGTGCCAGCAGATCTAGCGGGATAAGCACAGATACGCAGTATTTT.

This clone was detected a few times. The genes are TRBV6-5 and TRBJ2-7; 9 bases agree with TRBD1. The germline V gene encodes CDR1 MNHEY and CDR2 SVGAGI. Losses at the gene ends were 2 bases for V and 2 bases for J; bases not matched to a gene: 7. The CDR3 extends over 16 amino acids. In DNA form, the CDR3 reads TGTGCCAGCAGTTACGGTTTGGGACAGGGAGCCTACGAGCAGTACTTC. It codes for CASSYGLGQGAYEQYF.

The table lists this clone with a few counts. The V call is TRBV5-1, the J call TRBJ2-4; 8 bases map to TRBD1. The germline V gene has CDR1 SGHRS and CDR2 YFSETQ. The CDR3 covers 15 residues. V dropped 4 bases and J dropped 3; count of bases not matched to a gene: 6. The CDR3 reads CASSPTGVGKNIQYF. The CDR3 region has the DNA TGCGCCAGCAGCCCGACAGGGGTTGGCAAAAACATTCAGTACTTC. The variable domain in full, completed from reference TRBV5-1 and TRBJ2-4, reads KAGVTQTPRYLIKTRGQQVTLSCSPISGHRSVSWYQQTPGQGLQFLFEYFSETQRNKGNFPGRFSGRQFSNSRSEMNVSTLELGDSALYLCASSPTGVGKNIQYFGAGTRLSVL.

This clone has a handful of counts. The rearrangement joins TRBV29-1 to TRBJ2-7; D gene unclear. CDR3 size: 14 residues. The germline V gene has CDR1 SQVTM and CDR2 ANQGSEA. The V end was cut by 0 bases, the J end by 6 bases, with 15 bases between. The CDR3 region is CSVEDPQQASEQYF. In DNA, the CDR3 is TGCAGCGTTGAAGATCCTCAGCAGGCGTCCGAGCAGTACTTC.